The 14 T cell receptor beta chains presented below share a single source sample, sequenced in a study of T cell responses to AZD1222 COVID-19 vaccine. The data were produced by immunoSEQ multiplex PCR, yet TCRdb's version contains in-frame clones alone and is incomplete. The table lists tens of thousands of clones, nearly 90% of them singletons. Sample: peripheral blood, taken on day 0 of AZD1222 vaccination. The source is an adult in good health.

V is TRBV6-5 and J is TRBJ1-1; a weak D match, TRBD1 (5 bases). The CDR3 covers 15 residues. Trimming shortened V by 4 bases and J by 1 base, and 13 bases separated the two germline ends. Looked up from germline, CDR1 is MNHEY and CDR2 is SVGAGI. The chain's CDR3 is CASSSGAQGNTEAFF. CDR3 nucleotide sequence: TGTGCCAGCAGTTCCGGGGCCCAGGGGAACACTGAAGCTTTCTTT.

The chain is built from TRBV7-2 and TRBJ2-7, with TRBD1 as a possible D gene (5 bases). This CDR3 has 15 amino acids. Trimming stripped 5 bases from V and 6 bases from J, with 20 bases between. Germline CDR1 reads SGHTA; CDR2 reads FQGNSA. The CDR3 region is CASSPGATTAREQYF. Written as DNA, the CDR3 is TGTGCCAGCAGCCCTGGGGCTACCACTGCCCGCGAGCAGTACTTC.

V and J are TRBV11-3 and TRBJ2-1; the match to TRBD2 covers 9 bases. The J segment lost 0 bases and the V segment lost 2 bases, leaving 2 bases of the junction unmatched. This CDR3 is built from 16 residues. Germline V gene data show CDR1 as SGHNT and CDR2 as YENEEA. The CDR3 sequence: CASSLQAGGSYNEQFF. In nucleotides, the CDR3 is TGTGCCAGCAGCTTACAAGCGGGAGGCTCCTACAATGAGCAGTTCTTC.

J is TRBJ2-1 and V is TRBV11-3; 9 bases map to TRBD2. This CDR3 has 17 amino acids. J gave up 6 bases and V 0 bases, and 9 bases lay outside the gene matches. Germline lookup yields CDR1 SGHNT and CDR2 YENEEA. This CDR3 reads CASSLDYQLAGLNEQFF. The CDR3 DNA reads TGTGCCAGCAGCTTAGATTACCAACTAGCGGGTCTCAATGAGCAGTTCTTC.

This clone occurred once. The chain uses TRBV2 and TRBJ2-3; D might be TRBD2 (5 bases). V was cut by 2 bases and J by 11 bases, with 14 bases left in between. Germline V gene lookup returns CDR1 SNHLY and CDR2 FYNNEI. The length of the CDR3 is 13 residues. The CDR3 nucleotides are TGTGCCAGCAGTGAAACATTGAAGAGGGAGCAGTATTTT. It is translated as CASSETLKREQYF.

This chain links TRBV6-5 with TRBJ2-7; D unclear. The length of the CDR3 is 12 residues. Germline CDR1 MNHEY, CDR2 SVGAGI. Trimming shortened V by 5 bases and J by 9 bases, and 14 bases separated the two germline ends. Here the CDR3 DNA reads TGTGCCAGCAGTCCCGTAGGAGCAGGGCAGTACTTC. It translates to CASSPVGAGQYF.

The chain carries TRBV25-1 and TRBJ2-7; D perhaps matches TRBD2 (7 bases). Trimming removed 3 bases from V and 4 bases from J, with 10 bases in between. The CDR3 is 13 residues long. Germline lookup yields CDR1 MGHDK and CDR2 SYGVNS. This chain's CDR3 is CASSDGGQYEQYF. The DNA of the CDR3 is TGTGCCAGCAGTGACGGGGGGCAGTACGAGCAGTACTTC.

This rearrangement joins TRBV6-6 to TRBJ2-3; 10 bases map to TRBD1. CDR1 is MNHNY, CDR2 SVGAGI, per germline (reference sequence). Trimming at V came to 7 bases and at J to 4 bases, leaving 5 bases not matched to a gene. The CDR3 extends over 14 amino acids. CDR3 amino acids: CASNRQGAADTQYF. The CDR3 bases are TGTGCCAGCAATAGACAGGGGGCGGCAGATACGCAGTATTTT.

This chain joins TRBV28 and TRBJ1-2, with D uncertain. The CDR3 loop spans 15 amino acids. V dropped 5 bases and J dropped 1 base, with 14 bases sitting between them. The germline CDR1 and CDR2 sequences are MDHEN and SYDVKM. CDR3 coding DNA: TGTGCCAGCAGTCCCCGAAGTTGGAGTAACTATGGCTACACCTTC. Residues: CASSPRSWSNYGYTF.

CDR3 sequence: CASSPLTGRTEAFF. Here the CDR3 DNA reads TGTGCCAGCAGCCCACTGACAGGGCGAACTGAAGCTTTCTTT. The rearrangement uses TRBV4-2 and TRBJ1-1; 7 nucleotides align to TRBD1. The CDR3 extends over 14 amino acids. J lost 5 bases, V lost 4 bases, and 7 bases had no gene match. The germline CDR1 and CDR2 sequences are LGHNA and YNFKEQ.

This chain connects TRBV6-2 or TRBV6-3 to TRBJ2-5, with 11 bases fitting TRBD2. V lost 5 bases and J lost 1; bases outside the gene matches: 3. CDR1 MNHEY and CDR2 SVGEGT come from the germline V gene. The CDR3 consists of 15 residues. CDR3 residues: CASSGGLAVQETQYF. The CDR3 nucleotides are TGTGCCAGCAGTGGGGGACTAGCGGTCCAAGAGACCCAGTACTTC.

The chain has TRBV2 and TRBJ1-6, with D hard to call. The germline CDR1 and CDR2 sequences are SNHLY and FYNNEI. V lost 2 bases and J 2 bases, leaving 7 bases between the germline ends. The CDR3 loop spans 15 amino acids. CDR3 nucleotides: TGTGCCAGCAGTGAACCCCGACCCTATAATTCACCCCTCCACTTT. Its protein product is CASSEPRPYNSPLHF.

The chain has TRBV12-3 or TRBV12-4 and TRBJ2-7, with D possibly matching TRBD2 (5 bases). V was shortened by 7 bases and J by 1 base, with 11 bases between the two germline ends. This CDR3 is 13 amino acids long. CDR3: CASTLEESYEQYF. The CDR3 nucleotides are TGTGCCAGCACCCTGGAGGAATCCTACGAGCAGTACTTC.

This clone occurred once. This chain uses TRBV6-2 or TRBV6-3 with TRBJ1-5, with D tentatively TRBD1 (6 bases). The V and J ends lost 5 bases and 6 bases respectively, with 20 bases between them. This CDR3 region has 16 residues. Per germline, CDR1 MNHEY and CDR2 SVGEGT. CDR3: CASSLSPGHMAQPQHF. Here the CDR3 DNA reads TGTGCCAGCAGTCTTTCCCCGGGACATATGGCTCAGCCCCAGCATTTT.